This entry is about one T cell receptor (beta chain). With 2 bases clipped from V and 7 bases from J, the junction kept 11 bases outside the gene matches. Germline V gene lookup returns CDR1 LGHDT and CDR2 YNNKEL (reference sequence). CDR3 size: 16 residues. The sample comes from a study of blood T cells in healthy people across ages. Then a second PCR, running about 6 to 12 cycles, was carried out with a sample-barcoded 5' primer and a J-beta primer mix. TCRdb analysed the 5' RACE reads with MiXCR anew, one entry per CDR3 protein. The repertoire consists of 800,000 or so distinct CDR3 sequences, with under 80% occurring once and the leading ten covering about 27%.

The sample comprised blood. The sequence was obtained from a man aged 30 to 39 in good health. The chain couples TRBV3-1 to TRBJ2-7, with 10 nucleotides matching TRBD2. The CDR3 region is CASSQSASGGFWEQYF. CDR3 in DNA: TGTGCCAGCAGCCAAAGTGCTAGCGGGGGCTTCTGGGAGCAGTACTTC.